The source of this T cell receptor (beta chain) is a study of blood T cell repertoires in COVID-19 (dated by TCRdb to about 2020). At the level of the whole study: Samples covering the acute and convalescent phases of COVID-19 were provided by collaborators in the United States, Italy and Spain. The material from the prospective study consisted of cDNA or gDNA derived from T cells, B-cell-depleted T cells, or PBMCs. Deeply sampled blood TCRbeta repertoires from subjects exposed to, actively infected with, or recovered from COVID-19 were included in the dataset. The repertoires were released in a freely available public database intended as a resource for research on the immune response to SARS-CoV-2. Samples were obtained from the ongoing ImmuneRACE study (first 160 participants) and from about 1,300 subjects provided by 6 global collaborators. A de-identified subject ID, COVID-19 status, age in years and sex were almost always included in the sample metadata. Where available, HLA class I and class II types were taken from metadata supplied by the sample provider and were not determined by assay-based typing. General conclusions and limits of the study: The amount of clinical and demographic metadata varied by source and participant and was provided uncurated.

The germline V gene provides CDR1 SGHNT and CDR2 YENEEA. V is cut by 4 bases and J by 1 base, and the space between the germline ends is 13 bases. The CDR3 measures 15 amino acids from cysteine to phenylalanine. This entry keeps only the CDR3 DNA: 45 bases, framed from base 1. Whole blood was collected in K2EDTA tubes by collaborating institutions according to the institutions' own protocols. For TCRbeta analysis, collaborators shipped samples as frozen whole blood, isolated PBMCs, or DNA extracted from either of those sample types. For this clone: No cognate antigen has been identified for it. Qualities for individual bases were not recorded, and no much larger clone is one base off.

TCRbeta CDR3 regions were amplified from genomic DNA by means of the immunoSEQ Assay, a bias-controlled multiplex PCR. The source study handled its data this way. The number of nucleated cells in each sample was estimated by amplification of reference gene primers within the assay. To quantify the absolute abundance of each unique TCRbeta CDR3 rearrangement, sequence reads were collapsed and filtered. Productive Simpson clonality was computed per sample as the square root of Simpson's diversity index over productive rearrangements. In its TCRdb copy, this immuneACCESS table keeps in-frame sequences only and misses some clones. Where compared with another copy, unresolved V genes explain less than half of these, and the others have no known cause. V and J calls plus clone size are reproduced from that table; the DNA served to infer D and trimming. This sample gives tens of thousands of clones in total; 80% to 90% of them show up just once. 25% to 35% of the sample belongs to the ten largest clones.

The sequence links TRBV11-3 to TRBJ1-1; a weak D assignment points to TRBD1 (6 bases agree). Sequencing was done on a sample of peripheral blood. This clonotype was sampled from a woman over 75 with active or convalescent COVID-19. The DNA sequence is given as TGTGCCAGCAGCTCGTCCGGGACACAGAACACTGAAGCTTTCTTT. Its protein reads: CASSSSGTQNTEAFF.